The 20 T cell receptor beta chains below all came from one sample that was sequenced in a study of CD8 T cell repertoires and HIV-1 epitope variants. Produced via immunoSEQ multiplex PCR; TCRdb's table is partial and in-frame only. The sample contains 95,000 or so clones, roughly four fifths of which appear only once. Source material: uncultured baseline CD8+ T cells from peripheral blood mononuclear cells (PBMCs). Receptor source: a male donor with HIV.

This chain links TRBV2 with TRBJ2-5, with D possibly matching TRBD2 (7 bases). Trimming cost V 8 bases and J 5 bases, with 18 bases left between them. Germline V gene lookup returns CDR1 SNHLY and CDR2 FYNNEI. This CDR3 is built from 14 residues. This chain's CDR3 is CASWRGGAWETQYF. DNA for the CDR3: TGTGCCAGCTGGAGGGGGGGCGCCTGGGAGACCCAGTACTTC.

The chain couples TRBV4-3 to TRBJ1-4; 7 bases agree with TRBD1. CDR3 size: 14 residues. Per germline, CDR1 LGHNA and CDR2 YSLEER. Trimming removed 4 bases from V and 5 bases from J; junction bases left unmatched: 4. As DNA, the CDR3 is TGCGCCAGCAGCCCGGGACAGCAGAATGAAAAACTGTTTTTT. This translates into CASSPGQQNEKLFF.

V gene TRBV28 combines with J gene TRBJ1-5; perhaps TRBD1 as D (5 bases). CDR1 is MDHEN, CDR2 SYDVKM, per germline. This CDR3 region has 14 residues. V shed 5 bases and J shed 1 base, with 9 bases lying between them. The CDR3 loop is CASSTGGSNQPQHF. For the CDR3, the DNA is TGTGCCAGCAGTACAGGAGGGAGCAATCAGCCCCAGCATTTT.

Only one count was recorded for this clone. The chain uses TRBV6-1 and TRBJ1-5, with TRBD1 as a possible D gene (6 bases). The germline CDR1 and CDR2 sequences are MNHNS and SASEGT. This CDR3 spans 15 amino acids. Trimming took 0 bases from V and 5 from J, leaving 11 bases between them. CDR3 in amino acids: CASSEALQGYQPQHF. In nucleotides, the CDR3 is TGTGCCAGCAGTGAAGCGTTACAGGGATATCAGCCCCAGCATTTT.

The rearrangement joins TRBV28 to TRBJ1-4, with D uncertain. Germline V CDR1 and CDR2: MDHEN, SYDVKM. The CDR3 has 12 residues. Trimming left V 8 bases short and J 3 bases short, with 7 bases between. CDR3: CASHDPNEKLFF. In nucleotides, the CDR3 is TGTGCCAGCCATGACCCTAATGAAAAACTGTTTTTT.

CDR3 nucleotides: TGTGCCAGCAGCTTAGCCCAGGGCCCGGGGACTGAAGCTTTCTTT. Translated: CASSLAQGPGTEAFF. The chain is built from TRBV7-8 and TRBJ1-1, with D possibly TRBD1 on 5 matching bases. Per the germline V gene, CDR1 is SGHVS and CDR2 is FQNEAQ. The CDR3 sequence is 15 residues long. V shed 0 bases and J shed 5 bases, with 13 bases lying between them.

This clone occurred once. The CDR3 nucleotides read TGCGCCAGCAGCTTGACACTAGCGGGAACCCCGGGCGGTGCGCAGTACTTC. Translating it yields CASSLTLAGTPGGAQYF. V usage is TRBV5-1 and J usage is TRBJ2-7; 10 bases line up with TRBD2. J was trimmed by 9 bases and V by 1 base; bases with no gene match: 16. The germline gives CDR1 SGHRS, CDR2 YFSETQ. The CDR3 spans 17 residues.

The chain is built from TRBV7-9 and TRBJ1-6; D is undetermined. Germline values: CDR1 SEHNR, CDR2 FQNEAQ (reference sequence). Trimming removed 1 base from V and 7 bases from J, with 2 bases in between. The CDR3 consists of 12 residues. CDR3 sequence: CASSLVNSPLHF. In DNA form, the CDR3 reads TGTGCCAGCAGCTTAGTAAATTCACCCCTCCACTTT. The whole variable domain, filled in from reference TRBV7-9 and TRBJ1-6, reads DTGVSQNPRHKITKRGQNVTFRCDPISEHNRLYWYRQTLGQGPEFLTYFQNEAQLEKSRLLSDRFSAERPKGSFSTLEIQRTEQGDSAMYLCASSLVNSPLHFGNGTRLTVT.

V gene TRBV19 combines with J gene TRBJ2-7; tentatively, D is TRBD2 (6 bases). Trimming pared 4 bases from V and 0 bases from J, leaving 7 bases between. Per the germline V gene, CDR1 is LNHDA and CDR2 is SQIVND (reference sequence). CDR3 size: 13 residues. The CDR3: CASSRGVSYEQYF. CDR3 bases: TGTGCCAGTAGTAGGGGGGTCTCCTACGAGCAGTACTTC.

The V gene is TRBV7-8, the J gene TRBJ2-3; 11 bases match TRBD2. Germline V gene lookup returns CDR1 SGHVS and CDR2 FQNEAQ. There are 18 residues in the CDR3. Trimming at V came to 5 bases and at J to 3 bases, leaving 13 bases not matched to a gene. The CDR3 loop reads CASSIVSVAGGPTDTQYF. CDR3 DNA sequence: TGTGCCAGCAGCATCGTCTCCGTAGCGGGGGGGCCGACAGATACGCAGTATTTT.

This chain joins TRBV7-8 and TRBJ2-5; D not resolved. Germline V gene data show CDR1 as SGHVS and CDR2 as FQNEAQ. This CDR3 has 12 residues. With 7 bases removed from V and 3 bases from J, the gap between germline ends came to 9 bases. CDR3 DNA: TGTGCCAGCAACTTTGGAAAAGAGACCCAGTACTTC. It codes for CASNFGKETQYF.

This clone was recorded only once. This chain links TRBV4-1 with TRBJ2-1; maybe TRBD2 (6 bases). This CDR3 is built from 18 residues. CDR1 is MGHRA and CDR2 is YSYEKL in the germline V gene. Trimming took off 1 base at V and 1 base at J, with 17 bases between the two ends. The CDR3 nucleotides read TGCGCCAGCAGCCAAGTCCTGGTCGGGAGTAAGTCCTACAATGAGCAGTTCTTC. Its translation: CASSQVLVGSKSYNEQFF.

For the CDR3, the DNA is TGCAGCGTCGACGCAAGGGGGCTGGGCGGGGAGCTGTTTTTT. This encodes CSVDARGLGGELFF. The chain joins TRBV29-1 to TRBJ2-2; 7 bases fit TRBD1. CDR1 SQVTM and CDR2 ANQGSEA come from the germline V gene. The CDR3 has 14 amino acids. V shed 6 bases and J 7 bases; nucleotides not matched to a gene: 11.

The V and J genes are TRBV28 and TRBJ2-5; a possible D gene is TRBD1 (7 bases). This CDR3 region has 14 residues. The germline CDR1 and CDR2 sequences are MDHEN and SYDVKM. Trimming took off 4 bases at V and 5 bases at J, with 14 bases between the two ends. CDR3 bases: TGTGCCAGCAGTTGGAGGGCAGGGGGGGAGACCCAGTACTTC. Protein product: CASSWRAGGETQYF.

This clone has only a few counts. This chain's CDR3 is CASSPATYEQYF. CDR3 DNA sequence: TGTGCCAGCAGCCCGGCAACATACGAGCAGTACTTC. J is TRBJ2-7 and V is TRBV27; unclear D gene. Per germline, CDR1 MNHEY and CDR2 SMNVEV (reference sequence). The CDR3 spans 12 residues. Trimming shortened V by 6 bases and J by 4 bases, and 10 bases separated the two germline ends.

The chain carries TRBV6-5 and TRBJ1-2, with D perhaps matching TRBD1 (6 bases). The germline V and J ends were trimmed by 8 bases and 4 bases, with 17 bases remaining between them. CDR3 length: 14 residues. The germline gives CDR1 MNHEY, CDR2 SVGAGI. The CDR3 coding sequence is TGTGCCAGCTTCCCACAGGGACGTCTCTATGGCTACACCTTC. This translates into CASFPQGRLYGYTF.

In this sample, this clone turned up many times. The chain recombines TRBV13 with TRBJ1-6; TRBD1 might be the D (5 bases). Germline assignment: CDR1 PRHDT and CDR2 FYEKMQ (reference sequence). CDR3 length: 14 residues. V lost 3 bases and J 7 bases, leaving 10 bases between the germline ends. The CDR3 nucleotides read TGTGCCAGCAGCTTTGGAGGGGAGAATTCACCCCTCCACTTT. Its protein product is CASSFGGENSPLHF. Combining the CDR3 with reference TRBV13 and TRBJ1-6 gives the whole variable domain AAGVIQSPRHLIKEKRETATLKCYPIPRHDTVYWYQQGPGQDPQFLISFYEKMQSDKGSIPDRFSAQQFSDYHSELNMSSLELGDSALYFCASSFGGENSPLHFGNGTRLTVT.

The CDR3 bases are TGTGCCAGCAGCCAAGGCGGGAGGGATACCGGGGAGCTGTTTTTT. This translates into CASSQGGRDTGELFF. This chain joins TRBV14 and TRBJ2-2; 9 bases fit TRBD2. The trim removed 1 base at V and 5 bases at J, leaving 2 bases unmatched. CDR1 and CDR2 (germline): SGHDN, FVKESK. This CDR3 comprises 15 residues.

This clone was recorded at least ten times. The chain employs TRBV7-9 and TRBJ2-2, with D perhaps matching TRBD1 (5 bases). Per the germline V gene, CDR1 is SEHNR and CDR2 is FQNEAQ (reference sequence). The CDR3 contains 16 residues. V was trimmed by 5 bases and J by 3 bases, leaving 16 bases between them. The CDR3 here is CASSHIKGRDTGELFF. The CDR3 DNA follows: TGTGCCAGCAGCCACATTAAGGGGCGCGACACCGGGGAGCTGTTTTTT.

The table lists this clone with a count of one. The V call is TRBV14, the J call TRBJ1-2; possibly TRBD1 for D (6 bases). In germline, CDR1 is SGHDN, CDR2 FVKESK. V lost 4 bases and J 2 bases, leaving 11 bases between the germline ends. The CDR3 totals 14 residues. In nucleotides, the CDR3 is TGTGCCAGCAGCCTTACGCAGGGGAACTATGGCTACACCTTC. This gives the protein CASSLTQGNYGYTF.